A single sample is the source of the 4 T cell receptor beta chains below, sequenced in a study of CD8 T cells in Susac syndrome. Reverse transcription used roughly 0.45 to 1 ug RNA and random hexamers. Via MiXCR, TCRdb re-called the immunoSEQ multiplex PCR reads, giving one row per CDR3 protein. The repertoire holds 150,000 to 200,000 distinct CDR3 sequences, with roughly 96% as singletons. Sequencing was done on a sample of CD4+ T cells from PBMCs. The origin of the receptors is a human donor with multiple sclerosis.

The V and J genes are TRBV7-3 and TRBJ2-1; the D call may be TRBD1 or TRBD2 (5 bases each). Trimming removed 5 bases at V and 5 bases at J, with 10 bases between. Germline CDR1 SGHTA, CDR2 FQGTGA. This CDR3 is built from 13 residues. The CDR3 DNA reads TGTGCCAGCAGCCCGGGACCCAACAATGAGCAGTTCTTC. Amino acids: CASSPGPNNEQFF.

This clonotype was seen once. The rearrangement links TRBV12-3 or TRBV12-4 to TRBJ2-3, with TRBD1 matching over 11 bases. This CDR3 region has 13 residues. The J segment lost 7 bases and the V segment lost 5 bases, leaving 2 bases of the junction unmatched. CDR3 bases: TGTGCCAGCAGTCGGACAGGGGGCCATACGCAGTATTTT. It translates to CASSRTGGHTQYF.

This CDR3 is CSASGTDYGYTF. The CDR3 nucleotides are TGCAGTGCTAGCGGGACAGACTATGGCTACACCTTC. The chain joins TRBV20-1 to TRBJ1-2; 7 nucleotides match TRBD1. The V segment lost 3 bases and the J segment 3 bases; nucleotides outside the gene matches: 1. CDR1 is DFQATT, CDR2 SNEGSKA, per germline (reference sequence). This CDR3 spans 12 amino acids.

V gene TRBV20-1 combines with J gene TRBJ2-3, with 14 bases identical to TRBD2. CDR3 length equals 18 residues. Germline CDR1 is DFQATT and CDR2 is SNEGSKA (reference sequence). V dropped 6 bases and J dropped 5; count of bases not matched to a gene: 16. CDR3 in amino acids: CSAESPTSGGAGGDTQYF. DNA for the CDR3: TGCAGTGCGGAGTCCCCGACTAGCGGGGGGGCCGGGGGAGATACGCAGTATTTT.